These T cell receptor beta chains were read from a single sample in a study of shared clonotypes between healthy human individuals. The repertoire was sequenced with immunoSEQ multiplex PCR; TCRdb's copy has only in-frame clones and lacks some. The data show roughly 2 million clones, with approximately 94% seen just once and around 0.13% held by the top ten. Sequencing used naive CD4+ T cells sorted from blood. Every receptor here comes from a man aged 18-30 years in good health. The CDR3 runs from the conserved cysteine through the conserved F or W. D genes are given only for firm matches. Not all rows give a size; the values are once, few, many and, for expanded clones, a class.

CDR3,DNA,D,size,J,V
CASRKSSTDTQYF,TGTGCCAGTAGGAAGAGTTCTACAGATACGCAGTATTTT,.,once,TRBJ2-3,TRBV19
CAISDPIQGDTEAFF,TGTGCCATCAGTGACCCGATCCAGGGAGACACTGAAGCTTTCTTT,.,.,TRBJ1-1,TRBV10-3
CASSYSGGQSYEQYF,TGTGCCAGCAGTTACTCGGGGGGACAGAGCTACGAGCAGTACTTC,.,.,TRBJ2-7,TRBV6-5
CASNLWTPGTGELFF,TGTGCCAGCAACCTTTGGACACCGGGGACCGGGGAGCTGTTTTTT,.,.,TRBJ2-2,TRBV2
CASSIVYRNNYGYTF,TGTGCCAGTAGTATAGTCTACAGGAATAACTATGGCTACACCTTC,.,.,TRBJ1-2,TRBV19
CAWSVRGLLGAFF,TGTGCCTGGAGTGTACGTGGACTCCTAGGAGCTTTCTTT,.,.,TRBJ1-1,TRBV30
CSVEAPGAGANVLTF,TGCAGCGTTGAAGCACCTGGAGCTGGGGCCAACGTCCTGACTTTC,.,.,TRBJ2-6,TRBV29-1
CASNQKDTQYF,TGCGCCAGCAACCAGAAAGATACGCAGTATTTT,.,.,TRBJ2-3,TRBV10-1
CASSEPGTAKVNTGELFF,TGTGCCAGCAGTGAACCCGGGACAGCAAAGGTGAACACCGGGGAGCTGTTTTTT,TRBD1,.,TRBJ2-2,TRBV2
CASSVDLNTGELFF,TGTGCCAGCAGCGTAGACTTGAACACCGGGGAGCTGTTTTTT,.,.,TRBJ2-2,TRBV9
CASSATSGGGYNEQFF,TGTGCCAGCAGCGCGACTAGCGGGGGGGGTTACAATGAGCAGTTCTTC,TRBD2,once,TRBJ2-1,TRBV9
CASGEGKYEQYF,TGCGCCAGCGGAGAGGGGAAATACGAGCAGTACTTC,.,.,TRBJ2-7,TRBV10-2
CASSGYNSPLHF,TGTGCCAGCAGTGGCTATAATTCACCCCTCCACTTT,.,.,TRBJ1-6,TRBV2
CASSIGLAGPTGELFF,TGTGCCAGTAGTATTGGTCTAGCGGGCCCGACCGGGGAGCTGTTTTTT,TRBD2,.,TRBJ2-2,TRBV19
CASGLLAVGNTIYF,TGTGCTAGTGGTTTGCTCGCAGTAGGAAACACCATATATTTT,.,.,TRBJ1-3,TRBV12-5
CASSQHQFSYNEQFF,TGTGCCAGCAGCCAACACCAGTTCTCCTACAATGAGCAGTTCTTC,.,.,TRBJ2-1,TRBV6-6
CAWSVLAAREGYTF,TGTGCCTGGAGTGTACTGGCGGCGAGGGAAGGCTACACCTTC,.,.,TRBJ1-2,TRBV30
CASSQERTGSRGYGYTF,TGTGCCAGCAGCCAAGAGCGGACAGGGTCTAGAGGCTATGGCTACACCTTC,TRBD1,.,TRBJ1-2,TRBV4-2
CASSLNRGRETQYF,TGTGCCAGCTCACTGAACAGGGGGCGAGAGACCCAGTACTTC,TRBD1,.,TRBJ2-5,TRBV18
CASSDLGPGEGYTF,TGTGCCAGCAGTGACTTAGGACCGGGGGAAGGCTACACCTTC,.,.,TRBJ1-2,TRBV25-1
CASSVVTGGEAFF,TGTGCCAGCAGCGTAGTGACAGGGGGTGAAGCTTTCTTT,TRBD1,.,TRBJ1-1,TRBV9
CASSLFPTYSSYNEQFF,TGTGCCAGCAGTTTGTTCCCGACTTATAGCTCCTACAATGAGCAGTTCTTC,.,.,TRBJ2-1,TRBV27
CASRSPRETQYF,TGTGCCAGCAGATCACCCCGGGAGACCCAGTACTTC,.,.,TRBJ2-5,TRBV6-5
CASSGATAFDKEVVNYGYTF,TGTGCCAGCAGTGGGGCGACTGCCTTCGACAAAGAGGTTGTTAACTATGGCTACACCTTC,.,.,TRBJ1-2,TRBV2
CAISATGFDTGELFF,TGTGCCATCAGTGCGACAGGGTTCGACACCGGGGAGCTGTTTTTT,TRBD1,once,TRBJ2-2,TRBV10-3
CASSLGQGSTEAFF,TGTGCCAGCAGCTTGGGTCAGGGGAGCACTGAAGCTTTCTTT,.,.,TRBJ1-1,TRBV5-4
CASSLREYSNSPLHF,TGTGCCAGCAGCTTACGTGAGTACAGTAATTCACCCCTCCACTTT,.,.,TRBJ1-6,TRBV9
CASSQVPQGNTEAFF,TGCGCCAGCAGCCAAGTTCCCCAAGGGAACACTGAAGCTTTCTTT,.,.,TRBJ1-1,TRBV4-1
CASSGTGYNEQFF,TGTGCCAGCAGTGGGACAGGATACAATGAGCAGTTCTTC,TRBD1,.,TRBJ2-1,TRBV2
CATGDGANTEAFF,TGTGCCACAGGGGACGGGGCTAACACTGAAGCTTTCTTT,.,.,TRBJ1-1,TRBV10-3
CAWSASQGQPQHF,TGTGCCTGGAGTGCGTCGCAGGGACAGCCCCAGCATTTT,.,.,TRBJ1-5,TRBV30
CASSLMEGRSYEQYF,TGTGCCAGCAGCTTAATGGAGGGGAGGTCCTACGAGCAGTACTTC,.,.,TRBJ2-7,TRBV5-5
CAISISGGQETQYF,TGTGCCATCAGTATTAGCGGAGGCCAAGAGACCCAGTACTTC,.,.,TRBJ2-5,TRBV10-3
CASSESGTGGDTQYF,TGTGCCAGCAGTGAATCCGGGACAGGGGGCGATACGCAGTATTTT,TRBD1,once,TRBJ2-3,TRBV6-1
CASSLEQGRASNQPQHF,TGCGCCAGCAGCTTGGAACAGGGCAGGGCCAGCAATCAGCCCCAGCATTTT,.,.,TRBJ1-5,TRBV5-1
CASSLRGSDTQYF,TGCGCCAGCAGCTTGAGGGGATCAGATACGCAGTATTTT,.,.,TRBJ2-3,TRBV5-1
CASSPPGRAAGNTIYF,TGTGCCAGCAGCCCTCCTGGCAGGGCGGCTGGAAACACCATATATTTT,.,.,TRBJ1-3,TRBV9
CASSKTGVSNQPQHF,TGTGCCAGTAGTAAAACAGGGGTTAGCAATCAGCCCCAGCATTTT,TRBD1,.,TRBJ1-5,TRBV19
CASSPPRGTANTGELFF,TGTGCCAGCTCACCACCCCGAGGGACAGCGAACACCGGGGAGCTGTTTTTT,TRBD1,.,TRBJ2-2,TRBV18
CASSSRGLNEQFF,TGTGCCAGCAGCTCCCGGGGGCTCAATGAGCAGTTCTTC,.,.,TRBJ2-1,TRBV7-9
CASREFGNSYEQYF,TGTGCCAGCAGGGAGTTCGGGAACTCCTACGAGCAGTACTTC,.,.,TRBJ2-7,TRBV5-4
CASSSTGTGGLYEQYF,TGTGCCAGCAGCTCCACCGGGACAGGGGGCCTCTACGAGCAGTACTTC,TRBD1,.,TRBJ2-7,TRBV11-2
CASIHAGRQETQYF,TGTGCCAGCATTCATGCGGGGAGGCAAGAGACCCAGTACTTC,.,once,TRBJ2-5,TRBV7-9
CASSLRRDREQYF,TGCGCCAGCAGCTTGAGGAGGGATAGGGAGCAGTACTTC,.,.,TRBJ2-7,TRBV5-1